The clone carrying this TCR beta chain was observed a handful of times. What it binds is unknown. CDR1 is SGHNT, CDR2 YYREEE, per germline (reference sequence). The V and J ends lost 4 bases and 0 bases respectively, with 11 bases between them. This CDR3 has 15 residues. A unique molecular identifier was carried by every single TCR cDNA molecule. One entry per CDR3 protein results from TCRdb running MiXCR on the 5' RACE reads. The sample comprises about 18,000 distinct CDR3 sequences, around 8.1% of which are singletons, and more than 20% rests with the top ten. The sample's time point: sample taken at primary tumor resection. This sample is drawn from a study of spatial heterogeneity in lung cancer. Study context: More beta-chain than alpha-chain sequences were consistently detected. Overall study findings and caveats: Nonsynonymous mutation counts, ubiquitous and regional, were tracked by the respective counts of ubiquitous and regional expanded TCRs. In tumors, expanded intratumoral alpha and beta TCR counts tracked mutation counts.

The sequenced sample was lung tumor tissue, obtained at surgery. The rearrangement links TRBV5-4 to TRBJ1-3, with D uncertain. This receptor was obtained from a male donor with early-stage non-small cell lung cancer. Here the CDR3 reads CASSLGPGSGNTIYF. The CDR3 DNA reads TGTGCCAGCAGCCTAGGGCCAGGCTCTGGAAACACCATATATTTT. Looking up the rest from reference TRBV5-4 and TRBJ1-3 gives the full variable domain: ETGVTQSPTHLIKTRGQQVTLRCSSQSGHNTVSWYQQALGQGPQFIFQYYREEENGRGNFPPRFSGLQFPNYSSELNVNALELDDSALYLCASSLGPGSGNTIYFGEGSWLTVV.